This T cell receptor beta chain was identified during a study of blood T cell repertoires in COVID-19. Study as a whole: The United States, Italy and Spain supplied acute and convalescent COVID-19 samples. Sources were T cells, B-cell-depleted T cells, or PBMCs; the material itself was cDNA or gDNA.

Patients in Seattle were enrolled during active infection, then followed longitudinally. CDR3 length equals 15 residues. CDR1 and CDR2 (germline): SGHNT, YYREEE (reference sequence). The V and J ends lost 4 bases and 3 bases, in that order; junction bases with no gene match: 10. How the authors handled the data: Amplification of reference gene primers was used by the study to estimate nucleated cell counts. Assay used: immunoSEQ multiplex PCR; TCRdb lists only in-frame clones, some missing. V and J calls and clone size are as listed in that table; D and trimming were resolved from the DNA. The repertoire holds some 250,000 clones, with roughly nine tenths as singletons.

The V call is TRBV5-4, the J call TRBJ2-7, with TRBD2 matching 7 bases. This sequence was found in a woman in her 30s with COVID-19, enrolled during active disease. The sequenced sample consisted of peripheral blood. The CDR3 DNA follows: TGTGCCAGCAGCCCGGGACTACCCCTTTTCTACGAGCAGTACTTC. Protein: CASSPGLPLFYEQYF.